This is a list of T cell receptor beta chains from one sample in a study of T cells in Graves' hyperthyroidism and ophthalmopathy. TCRdb itself ran the multiplex PCR reads through MiXCR, one entry per CDR3 protein. The table lists a few hundred thousand distinct CDR3 sequences, 12% to 15% of them singletons. Sequencing input: blood. The receptor set was obtained from a woman aged 60 to 75 with Graves' ophthalmopathy. Each CDR3 is given with its conserved first and last residue. The order of the fields is CDR3 length, clone size, V gene, J gene, D gene, CDR3 protein, CDR3 DNA. A D gene is named only where the DNA matches it firmly. Not every row has a clone size; where given, it reads once, few, many or a size class.

17,NA,TRBV7-8,TRBJ2-2,NA,CASSLPPGSENAGELFF,TGTGCCAGCAGCTTACCCCCAGGGTCCGAGAACGCCGGGGAGCTGTTTTTT
14,many,TRBV2,TRBJ2-1,NA,CASTPTREHNEQFF,TGTGCCAGCACTCCCACCCGGGAGCACAATGAGCAGTTCTTC
13,many,TRBV30,TRBJ1-5,NA,CAWRVKGNQPQHF,TGTGCCTGGAGGGTAAAGGGTAATCAGCCCCAGCATTTT
14,NA,TRBV12-3/TRBV12-4,TRBJ1-5,NA,CASSLLGASQPQHF,TGTGCCAGCAGTTTGTTGGGGGCCAGTCAGCCCCAGCATTTT
15,NA,TRBV20-1,TRBJ1-5,TRBD1,CSARWGQGANQPQHF,TGCAGTGCTAGATGGGGACAGGGGGCCAATCAGCCCCAGCATTTT
14,many,TRBV20-1,TRBJ2-7,TRBD2,CSAASGRLSYEQYF,TGCAGTGCCGCAAGCGGGAGGCTCTCCTACGAGCAGTACTTC
16,NA,TRBV7-3,TRBJ2-2,NA,CASRARGAANTGELFF,TGTGCCAGCAGGGCTCGGGGAGCGGCGAACACCGGGGAGCTGTTTTTT
18,few,TRBV6-1,TRBJ2-1,TRBD2,CASSEVAGGPSSYNEQFF,TGTGCCAGCAGTGAAGTAGCGGGAGGGCCCAGCTCCTACAATGAGCAGTTCTTC
17,many,TRBV28,TRBJ2-1,TRBD1,CASSLLPGQGVHNEQFF,TGTGCCAGCAGTTTGTTACCGGGACAGGGAGTCCACAATGAGCAGTTCTTC
15,many,TRBV7-2,TRBJ2-7,TRBD1,CASSSRTGGGYEQYF,TGTGCCAGCAGCTCACGGACAGGGGGCGGGTACGAGCAGTACTTC
13,NA,TRBV24-1,TRBJ2-1,NA,CATQATATNEQFF,TGTGCCACCCAAGCCACCGCGACCAATGAGCAGTTCTTC
15,many,TRBV11-2,TRBJ2-3,NA,CASSLDRGPQGTQYF,TGTGCCAGCAGCTTAGATCGAGGGCCCCAGGGTACGCAGTATTTT
12,many,TRBV20-1,TRBJ2-7,TRBD1,CSARDRAYEQYF,TGCAGTGCTAGGGACAGGGCGTACGAGCAGTACTTC
14,few,TRBV20-1,TRBJ1-1,NA,CSARNLGRNTEAFF,TGCAGTGCTAGAAACCTGGGGCGGAACACTGAAGCTTTCTTT
12,NA,TRBV2,TRBJ2-1,NA,CASGAMGPEQFF,TGTGCCAGCGGGGCCATGGGGCCTGAGCAGTTCTTC
14,NA,TRBV30,TRBJ2-7,TRBD2,CAWRFSGSLYEQYF,TGTGCCTGGAGATTCAGCGGGAGTCTCTACGAGCAGTACTTC
14,many,TRBV10-2,TRBJ2-3,NA,CASKGAVGTDTQYF,TGCGCCAGCAAAGGGGCAGTGGGTACAGATACGCAGTATTTT
14,NA,TRBV7-3,TRBJ2-7,TRBD2,CASSLMGGGDEQYF,TGTGCCAGCAGCTTAATGGGGGGGGGGGACGAGCAGTACTTC
15,many,TRBV28,TRBJ2-7,NA,CASSLPGTNTYEQYF,TGTGCCAGCAGTTTACCCGGGACAAATACCTACGAGCAGTACTTC
15,many,TRBV7-2,TRBJ2-7,NA,CASSLDRGIDLEQYF,TGTGCCAGCAGCTTAGATCGCGGAATAGATTTGGAGCAGTACTTC
14,many,TRBV11-2,TRBJ1-4,NA,CASSTGTLNEKLFF,TGTGCCAGCAGCACCGGGACACTGAATGAAAAACTGTTTTTT
15,many,TRBV28,TRBJ1-6,NA,CASSGGVSYNSPLHF,TGTGCCAGCAGTGGAGGGGTCTCCTATAATTCACCCCTCCACTTT
15,NA,TRBV6-1,TRBJ1-3,NA,CASSEVAGTGNTIYF,TGTGCCAGCAGTGAAGTAGCGGGGACTGGAAACACCATATATTTT
14,many,TRBV12-3/TRBV12-4,TRBJ1-6,NA,CASSWTLSLSPLHF,TGTGCCAGCAGTTGGACACTCAGTCTTTCACCCCTCCACTTT
15,few,TRBV12-5,TRBJ2-1,TRBD2,CASSASGGSYNEQFF,TGTGCTAGTTCGGCCAGCGGGGGCTCCTACAATGAGCAGTTCTTC
16,NA,TRBV18,TRBJ2-3,NA,CASSPRRTLPADTQYF,TGTGCCAGCTCACCACGCCGGACTCTCCCCGCAGATACGCAGTATTTT
14,many,TRBV12-3/TRBV12-4,TRBJ2-1,NA,CASSLLGRGHGQFF,TGTGCCAGCAGTTTACTAGGTCGAGGCCACGGGCAGTTCTTC
18,NA,TRBV19,TRBJ2-6,TRBD1,CASLKRGQGAPGANVLTF,TGTGCCAGTCTAAAAAGGGGACAGGGGGCCCCCGGGGCCAACGTCCTGACTTTC
13,many,TRBV19,TRBJ2-7,NA,CASSRRAFDEQYF,TGTGCCAGTAGCCGGAGAGCTTTCGACGAGCAGTACTTC
13,few,TRBV20-1,TRBJ2-3,TRBD1,CSAWDSRVDTQYF,TGCAGTGCCTGGGACAGCCGGGTGGATACGCAGTATTTT
16,many,TRBV28,TRBJ2-1,TRBD2,CASSPTGTRSYNEQFF,TGTGCCAGCAGTCCCACCGGGACTAGATCCTACAATGAGCAGTTCTTC
11,many,TRBV2,TRBJ2-1,TRBD2,CASKREGEQFF,TGTGCCAGTAAGCGGGAGGGTGAGCAGTTCTTC
13,NA,TRBV4-1,TRBJ2-7,NA,CASSGGRGYEQYF,TGCGCCAGCAGTGGGGGCAGGGGTTACGAGCAGTACTTC
15,many,TRBV20-1,TRBJ1-2,NA,CSARDYEVGDYGYTF,TGCAGTGCTAGAGATTATGAGGTCGGGGACTATGGCTACACCTTC
16,many,TRBV3-1,TRBJ2-3,NA,CASSAGVSVNTDTQYF,TGTGCCAGCAGCGCAGGGGTTAGCGTCAACACAGATACGCAGTATTTT
13,many,TRBV3-1,TRBJ1-6,NA,CASSQSYNSPLHF,TGTGCCAGCAGCCAATCCTATAATTCACCCCTCCACTTT
15,few,TRBV7-2,TRBJ2-2,TRBD2,CASTPRGTSPGELFF,TGTGCCAGCACTCCTCGTGGGACTAGCCCCGGGGAGCTGTTTTTT
13,many,TRBV5-1,TRBJ2-1,NA,CASSLGQYNEQFF,TGCGCCAGCAGCTTGGGTCAGTACAATGAGCAGTTCTTC
15,many,TRBV28,TRBJ2-7,NA,CASSFGNGPAYEQYF,TGTGCCAGCAGTTTCGGGAACGGGCCAGCCTACGAGCAGTACTTC
11,many,TRBV30,TRBJ2-1,NA,CARSNYNEQFF,TGTGCCCGGTCAAACTACAATGAGCAGTTCTTC
13,NA,TRBV19,TRBJ2-1,NA,CASMSGFYNEQFF,TGTGCCAGTATGAGCGGCTTCTACAATGAGCAGTTCTTC
13,NA,TRBV4-1,TRBJ2-5,NA,CASSQVSGETQYF,TGCGCCAGCAGCCAAGTAAGCGGCGAGACCCAGTACTTC
16,NA,TRBV20-1,TRBJ2-7,TRBD2,CSARDRLAGGSYEQYF,TGCAGTGCTAGAGATCGACTAGCGGGGGGCTCCTACGAGCAGTACTTC
13,NA,TRBV5-1,TRBJ2-7,TRBD2,CANSLGGAYEQYF,TGCGCCAACAGCTTGGGGGGGGCCTACGAGCAGTACTTC
16,many,TRBV11-2,TRBJ2-5,TRBD2,CASSQNWASGKETQYF,TGTGCCAGCAGTCAAAACTGGGCTAGCGGTAAAGAGACCCAGTACTTC
14,many,TRBV6-2/TRBV6-3,TRBJ2-7,TRBD2,CASSELAGVGEQYF,TGTGCCAGCAGTGAACTAGCGGGAGTGGGAGAGCAGTACTTC
15,NA,TRBV3-1,TRBJ1-4,NA,CASSQGPTGSEKLFF,TGTGCCAGCAGCCAGGGGCCGACGGGTAGTGAAAAACTGTTTTTT
17,many,TRBV11-2,TRBJ2-7,NA,CASSLDQLRGSSYEQYF,TGTGCCAGCAGCTTAGATCAGCTTAGGGGGAGCTCCTACGAGCAGTACTTC
14,NA,TRBV2,TRBJ1-2,TRBD1,CASSRGQGIYGYTF,TGTGCCAGCAGTCGAGGACAGGGAATATATGGCTACACCTTC
16,many,TRBV7-9,TRBJ2-5,NA,CASSLGPTAALETQYF,TGTGCCAGCAGCTTAGGCCCGACAGCAGCCCTAGAGACCCAGTACTTC
16,NA,TRBV29-1,TRBJ1-1,NA,CSVEDLGWQGGTEAFF,TGCAGCGTTGAAGATCTTGGCTGGCAGGGAGGGACTGAAGCTTTCTTT
13,many,TRBV28,TRBJ2-4,NA,CASRDLAKNIQYF,TGTGCCAGCAGGGACTTAGCCAAAAACATTCAGTACTTC
14,NA,TRBV5-5,TRBJ2-7,NA,CASSLEPEPYEQYF,TGTGCCAGCAGCTTGGAGCCAGAACCGTACGAGCAGTACTTC
17,NA,TRBV15,TRBJ2-3,TRBD2,CATSRDPSGRGTDTQYF,TGTGCCACCAGCAGAGATCCGAGCGGGAGAGGCACAGATACGCAGTATTTT
12,few,TRBV5-1,TRBJ2-3,NA,CASAPRGHTQYF,TGCGCCAGTGCCCCACGGGGCCATACGCAGTATTTT
14,few,TRBV20-1,TRBJ2-7,NA,CSAKIGGTSGEQYF,TGCAGTGCTAAGATCGGAGGGACTTCGGGCGAGCAGTACTTC
14,many,TRBV11-3,TRBJ1-1,NA,CASSLPNNWYEAFF,TGTGCCAGCAGCTTGCCCAATAACTGGTATGAAGCTTTCTTT